This entry lists 20 T cell receptor beta chains sequenced from one sample in a study of Graves' ophthalmopathy and Graves' hyperthyroidism. Transcripts of RNA were the source for amplifying TCR beta CDR3 regions. Following a first-round RT-PCR that used HTBI primers, a second-round multiplex PCR was carried out. Each CDR3 protein is one row after TCRdb ran MiXCR on the multiplex PCR reads. The data show roughly 700,000 distinct CDR3 sequences, with 40% seen just once and 40% to 55% held by the top ten. Sequenced: peripheral blood. The receptors derive from an adult man with Graves' ophthalmopathy.

CDR3 region: CASTTADRETQYF. The CDR3, as DNA: TGTGCCAGCACGACGGCAGATCGAGAGACCCAGTACTTC. The chain employs TRBV9 and TRBJ2-5; no reliable D call. The CDR3 runs to 13 residues. CDR1 and CDR2 from the germline V gene are SGDLS and YYNGEE. V was cut by 6 bases and J by 4 bases, with 13 bases left in between.

This chain uses TRBV7-8 with TRBJ1-4; 7 nucleotides line up with TRBD1. The junction had 8 bases not matched to a gene; V was cut back by 5 bases and J by 8 bases. The CDR3 has 14 residues. Per the germline V gene, CDR1 is SGHVS and CDR2 is FQNEAQ. The CDR3 sequence is CASSQTGVQEKLFF. The CDR3 DNA reads TGTGCCAGCAGCCAAACAGGGGTTCAGGAAAAACTGTTTTTT.

The rearrangement uses TRBV15 and TRBJ1-2; possible D gene TRBD1, 6 bases. Germline V gives CDR1 LNHNV, CDR2 YYDKDF (reference sequence). The length of the CDR3 is 12 residues. Trimming left V 6 bases short and J 12 bases short, with 17 bases between. The CDR3 DNA follows: TGTGCCACCAGGGGCAGGGGATCTGGAAACACCTTC. Encoded protein: CATRGRGSGNTF.

This clonotype showed up just a few times. Written as DNA, the CDR3 is TGTGCCAGCAGCCCCGGGACAGGTAGTGAAAAACTGTTTTTT. It encodes CASSPGTGSEKLFF. This rearrangement joins TRBV3-1 to TRBJ1-4, with 8 bases lining up with TRBD1. The V gene end was trimmed by 4 bases and the J gene end by 7 bases; junction bases not matched to a gene: 5. This CDR3 is built from 14 residues. The germline gives CDR1 LGHDT, CDR2 YNNKEL (reference sequence).

The chain couples TRBV2 to TRBJ1-1; D is unresolved. CDR1 SNHLY and CDR2 FYNNEI come from the germline V gene. The V end was cut by 8 bases, the J end by 3 bases, with 13 bases between. The CDR3 loop spans 13 amino acids. The CDR3 DNA is TGTGCCAGCCTTGCCTGGCGGGACACTGAAGCTTTCTTT. Amino acid sequence: CASLAWRDTEAFF.

This clonotype occurred many times. The V gene is TRBV2, the J gene TRBJ1-1; D gene unclear. The germline V gene encodes CDR1 SNHLY and CDR2 FYNNEI. V was clipped by 7 bases and J by 2 bases, with 14 bases between them. The CDR3 is 14 residues long. CDR3 sequence (DNA): TGTGCCAGCAACCGAGGGATACGAAACACTGAAGCTTTCTTT. Amino acids: CASNRGIRNTEAFF.

The rearrangement links TRBV19 to TRBJ1-1; the D gene is possibly TRBD1 (6 bases). The germline V gene encodes CDR1 LNHDA and CDR2 SQIVND (reference sequence). The CDR3 has 12 amino acids. V was pared by 5 bases and J by 9 bases, with 13 bases between. In nucleotides, the CDR3 is TGTGCCAGTAGTGCTAGCGGGGGGCAAGCTTTCTTT. It yields the protein CASSASGGQAFF.

This CDR3 reads CATEDANTGELFF. CDR3 nucleotides: TGTGCCACGGAGGACGCTAACACCGGGGAGCTGTTTTTT. V and J are TRBV24-1 and TRBJ2-2, with a tentative D call TRBD2 (5 bases). V lost 10 bases, J lost 2 bases, and 10 bases lay in between. This CDR3 has 13 amino acids. CDR1 is KGHDR and CDR2 is SFDVKD in the germline V gene.

Note on this clonotype: This sequence may be a read error, since a much larger clone differs from it by one base. V usage is TRBV7-9 and J usage is TRBJ1-1; TRBD1 might be the D (5 bases). CDR3 length equals 16 residues. Germline CDR1 and CDR2: SEHNR and FQNEAQ (reference sequence). Trimming took off 5 bases at V and 5 bases at J, with 21 bases between the two ends. CDR3 residues: CASSPRPREGKTEAFF. The DNA for the CDR3 is TGTGCCAGCAGCCCCCGACCGAGGGAGGGGAAGACTGAAGCTTTCTTT. The full variable domain, in which reference TRBV7-9 and TRBJ1-1 provide the parts outside the CDR3, is DTGVSQNPRHKITKRGQNVTFRCDPISEHNRLYWYRQTLGQGPEFLTYFQNEAQLEKSRLLSDRFSAERPKGSFSTLEIQRTEQGDSAMYLCASSPRPREGKTEAFFGQGTRLTVV.

Notes on this clonotype: Possible read error: a much larger clone is one base away. The rearrangement joins TRBV7-9 to TRBJ1-6, with D unresolved. The CDR3 has 14 residues. Germline V gives CDR1 SEHNR, CDR2 FQNEAQ (reference sequence). CDR3 residues: CAISLGRRNSPLHF. For the CDR3, the DNA is TGTGCCATCAGCTTAGGCAGGCGGAATTCACCCCTCCACTTT.

The rearrangement links TRBV10-3 to TRBJ2-5; 11 bases are a match to TRBD1. The CDR3 totals 14 residues. Germline assignment: CDR1 ENHRY and CDR2 SYGVKD. V lost 4 bases to trimming and J lost 3 bases; unmatched junction nucleotides: 1. The CDR3 bases are TGTGCCATCAGTGCGGGACAGGGGGAAGAGACCCAGTACTTC. Translation gives CAISAGQGEETQYF.

Many counts were recorded for this clonotype. The genes are TRBV11-2 and TRBJ1-1; no firm D call. V was clipped by 1 base and J by 1 base, with 10 bases between them. This CDR3 region has 15 residues. Germline V gene lookup returns CDR1 SGHAT and CDR2 FQNNGV. The CDR3 DNA is TGTGCCAGCAGCTTAGTCCGCGCGGGGAACACTGAAGCTTTCTTT. Translated, it gives CASSLVRAGNTEAFF.

This clonotype was seen ten or more times. The chain recombines TRBV7-2 with TRBJ1-1, with 7 bases matching TRBD1. Germline V gene lookup returns CDR1 SGHTA and CDR2 FQGNSA. The CDR3 is made up of 14 amino acids. After removal of 1 base from V and 4 bases from J, the junction contained 3 bases not matched to a gene. The CDR3: CASSLDRGSTEAFF. CDR3 bases: TGTGCCAGCAGCTTAGACAGGGGATCCACTGAAGCTTTCTTT. The full variable domain, in which reference TRBV7-2 and TRBJ1-1 provide the parts outside the CDR3, is GAGVSQSPSNKVTEKGKDVELRCDPISGHTALYWYRQSLGQGLEFLIYFQGNSAPDKSGLPSDRFSAERTGGSVSTLTIQRTQQEDSAVYLCASSLDRGSTEAFFGQGTRLTVV.

This clonotype appeared a few times. The rearrangement uses TRBV5-1 and TRBJ2-7; no firm D call. The CDR3 sequence is 15 residues long. In germline, CDR1 is SGHRS, CDR2 YFSETQ. V dropped 4 bases and J dropped 2 bases, with 16 bases sitting between them. The CDR3 reads CASSPNPTPTYEQYF. CDR3 DNA sequence: TGCGCCAGCAGCCCCAACCCGACACCCACCTACGAGCAGTACTTC.

This clonotype was observed a handful of times. For the CDR3, the DNA is TGTGCCAGTAGTCCCGAACTTCAAAATTCACCCCTCCACTTT. This translates into CASSPELQNSPLHF. The chain uses TRBV19 and TRBJ1-6; D is uncertain. In germline, CDR1 is LNHDA, CDR2 SQIVND (reference sequence). This CDR3 has 14 residues. Trimming cost V 5 bases and J 7 bases, with 12 bases left between them.

The chain employs TRBV20-1 and TRBJ1-2, with D unresolved. The germline V gene has CDR1 DFQATT and CDR2 SNEGSKA (reference sequence). This CDR3 has 15 residues. V lost 1 base to trimming and J lost 8 bases, with 20 bases between them. The CDR3 nucleotides are TGCAGTGCTAGAGCCCTAACCTACGAGAGGGTAGGCTACACCTTC. Its protein is CSARALTYERVGYTF.

This clonotype has at least ten counts. The chain carries TRBV10-3 and TRBJ2-7; D may be TRBD2 (6 bases). Germline assignment: CDR1 ENHRY and CDR2 SYGVKD. The CDR3 sequence is 15 residues long. The V and J ends lost 0 bases and 3 bases respectively, with 12 bases between them. CDR3 in amino acids: CAISESGRDGYEQYF. The DNA for the CDR3 is TGTGCCATCAGTGAGTCAGGGCGGGACGGCTACGAGCAGTACTTC.

Comments on this clonotype: Being one base from a much bigger clone, this may be a read error. This CDR3 fails to terminate in the conserved phenylalanine or tryptophan, so it likely reflects a read error. This chain joins TRBV7-2 and TRBJ1-1; TRBD1 matches 8 bases. V was pared by 4 bases and J by 7 bases, with 8 bases of the junction left unmatched. The CDR3 is 14 amino acids. Germline V gives CDR1 SGHTA, CDR2 FQGNSA. The CDR3 nucleotides read TGTGCCAGCAGCTACCCCGGACAGGGCCGTGAAGCTTTCCTT. Amino acids: CASSYPGQGREAFL.

In DNA form, the CDR3 reads TGTGCCACCAGCAGAGCCAGACAGGGGGCCAGTGGAAACACCATATATTTT. Its translation: CATSRARQGASGNTIYF. The rearrangement links TRBV15 to TRBJ1-3, with 10 bases that match TRBD1. Germline-derived CDR1 and CDR2 are LNHNV and YYDKDF (reference sequence). CDR3 length: 17 residues. The V gene end was trimmed by 1 base and the J gene end by 3 bases; junction bases not matched to a gene: 6. The whole variable domain, remainder taken from reference TRBV15 and TRBJ1-3, is DAMVIQNPRYQVTQFGKPVTLSCSQTLNHNVMYWYQQKSSQAPKLLFHYYDKDFNNEADTPDNFQSRRPNTSFCFLDIRSPGLGDTAMYLCATSRARQGASGNTIYFGEGSWLTVV.

CDR3 loop: CASRLGLVVETQYF. The CDR3 nucleotides read TGTGCCAGCAGATTGGGACTGGTAGTAGAGACCCAGTACTTC. J is TRBJ2-5 and V is TRBV11-2; D may be TRBD2 (6 bases). The CDR3 is 14 amino acids. V lost 6 bases and J lost 4, with 15 bases in between. Per germline, CDR1 SGHAT and CDR2 FQNNGV.